The present T cell receptor (beta chain) was sequenced within a study of blood T cell repertoires in COVID-19. Overall study context: Some COVID-19 samples were acute and others convalescent; all came from the United States, Italy and Spain. PBMCs, B-cell-depleted T cells, or T cells were the source of the cDNA or gDNA that made up the material.

How the authors handled the data: Estimated nucleated cell counts came from reference gene primer amplification. Clones were sequenced by immunoSEQ multiplex PCR, and TCRdb holds only the in-frame ones, with some missing. V and J calls and clone size come straight from that table; D and trimming were deduced from the DNA. The top ten clones hold more than 7.5% of a sample with about 120,000 clones, approximately 68% of them seen once. The germline V gene has CDR1 SGHRS and CDR2 YFSETQ. The CDR3 extends over 17 amino acids. The V and J ends lost 2 bases and 0 bases, in that order; junction bases with no gene match: 9.

The chain combines TRBV5-1 with TRBJ1-2; TRBD1 agrees at 8 bases. The material sequenced was peripheral blood. The sequence was collected from an older woman with acute or convalescent COVID-19. The CDR3 sequence is CASSLLRRGRSNYGYTF. CDR3 nucleotide sequence: TGCGCCAGCAGCTTACTCCGCAGGGGGCGATCTAACTATGGCTACACCTTC.